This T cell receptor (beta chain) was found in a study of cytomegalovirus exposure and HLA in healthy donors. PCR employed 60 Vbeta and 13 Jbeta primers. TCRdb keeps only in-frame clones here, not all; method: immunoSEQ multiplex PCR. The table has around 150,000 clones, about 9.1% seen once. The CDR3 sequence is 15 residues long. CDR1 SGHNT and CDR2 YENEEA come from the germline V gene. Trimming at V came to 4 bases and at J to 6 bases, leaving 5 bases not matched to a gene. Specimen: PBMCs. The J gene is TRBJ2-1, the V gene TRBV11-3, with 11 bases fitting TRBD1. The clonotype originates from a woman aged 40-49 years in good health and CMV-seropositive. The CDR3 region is CASSYGQGAFNEQFF. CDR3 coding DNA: TGTGCCAGCAGCTACGGACAGGGGGCGTTCAATGAGCAGTTCTTC.